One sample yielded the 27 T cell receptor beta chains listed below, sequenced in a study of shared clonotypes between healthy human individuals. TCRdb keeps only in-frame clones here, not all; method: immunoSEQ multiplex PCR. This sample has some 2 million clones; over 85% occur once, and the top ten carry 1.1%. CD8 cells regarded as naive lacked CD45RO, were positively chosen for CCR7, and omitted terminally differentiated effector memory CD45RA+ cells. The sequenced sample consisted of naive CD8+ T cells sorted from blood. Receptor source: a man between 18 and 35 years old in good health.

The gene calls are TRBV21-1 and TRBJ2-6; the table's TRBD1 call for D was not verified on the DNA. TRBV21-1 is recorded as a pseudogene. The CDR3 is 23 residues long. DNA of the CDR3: TGTGCCAGCAGCAAAGCCGGAAGGCAGGGAAGGAAGGATGCGAGCTCTGGGGCCAACGTCCTGACTTTC. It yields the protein CASSKAGRQGRKDASSGANVLTF.

CDR3 loop: CASSLGLAGEINEQFF. CDR3 bases: TGTGCCAGCAGCTTAGGACTAGCGGGAGAGATCAATGAGCAGTTCTTC. The V call is TRBV13, the J call TRBJ2-1; TRBD2 matches 11 bases. CDR3 length equals 16 residues. V shed 0 bases, J shed 6 bases, and the junction held 4 bases outside the gene matches. Germline CDR1 PRHDT, CDR2 FYEKMQ (reference sequence).

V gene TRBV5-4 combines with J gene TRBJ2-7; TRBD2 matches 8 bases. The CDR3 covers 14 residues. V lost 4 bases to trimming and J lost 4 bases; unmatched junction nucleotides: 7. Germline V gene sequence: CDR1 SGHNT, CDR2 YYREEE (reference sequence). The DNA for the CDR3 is TGTGCCAGCAGCAACTTAGCGGGATCTTACGAGCAGTACTTC. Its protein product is CASSNLAGSYEQYF.

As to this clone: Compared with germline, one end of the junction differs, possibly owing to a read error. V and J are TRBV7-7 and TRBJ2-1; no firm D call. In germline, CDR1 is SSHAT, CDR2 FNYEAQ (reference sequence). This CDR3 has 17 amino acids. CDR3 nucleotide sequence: TGTGCTAGCAGCCCCTACCAAGCCGGGTTCGATTACAATGAGCAGTTCTTC. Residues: CASSPYQAGFDYNEQFF.

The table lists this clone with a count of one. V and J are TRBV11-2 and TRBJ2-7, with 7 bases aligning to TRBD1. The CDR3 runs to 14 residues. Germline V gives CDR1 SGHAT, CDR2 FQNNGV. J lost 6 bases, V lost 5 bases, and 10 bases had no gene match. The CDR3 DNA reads TGTGCCAGCAGCCCTACAGGGGATTTGGGCGAGCAGTACTTC. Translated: CASSPTGDLGEQYF.

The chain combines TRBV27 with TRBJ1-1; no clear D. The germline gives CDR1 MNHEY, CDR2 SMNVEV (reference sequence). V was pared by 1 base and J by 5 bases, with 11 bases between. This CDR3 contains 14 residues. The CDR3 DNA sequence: TGTGCCAGCAGTTTATTACCGGGTTTGACTGAAGCTTTCTTT. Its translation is CASSLLPGLTEAFF.

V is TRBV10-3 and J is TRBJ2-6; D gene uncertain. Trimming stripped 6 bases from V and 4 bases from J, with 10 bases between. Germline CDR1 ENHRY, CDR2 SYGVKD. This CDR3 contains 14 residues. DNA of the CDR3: TGTGCCATCAGACCTGGCTTAGGGGCCAACGTCCTGACTTTC. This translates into CAIRPGLGANVLTF.

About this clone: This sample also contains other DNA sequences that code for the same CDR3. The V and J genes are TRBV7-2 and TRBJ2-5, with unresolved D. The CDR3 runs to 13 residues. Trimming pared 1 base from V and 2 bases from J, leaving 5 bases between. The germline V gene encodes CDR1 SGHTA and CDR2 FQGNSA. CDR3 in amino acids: CASSLVDQETQYF. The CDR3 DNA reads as TGTGCCAGCAGCTTAGTGGATCAAGAGACCCAGTACTTC.

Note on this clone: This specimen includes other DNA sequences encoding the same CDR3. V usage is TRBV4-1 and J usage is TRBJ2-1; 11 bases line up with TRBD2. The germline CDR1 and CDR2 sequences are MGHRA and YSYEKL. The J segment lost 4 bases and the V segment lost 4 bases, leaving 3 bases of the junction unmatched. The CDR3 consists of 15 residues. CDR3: CASSLTSGGYNEQFF. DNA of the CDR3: TGCGCCAGCAGCCTCACTAGCGGGGGATACAATGAGCAGTTCTTC.

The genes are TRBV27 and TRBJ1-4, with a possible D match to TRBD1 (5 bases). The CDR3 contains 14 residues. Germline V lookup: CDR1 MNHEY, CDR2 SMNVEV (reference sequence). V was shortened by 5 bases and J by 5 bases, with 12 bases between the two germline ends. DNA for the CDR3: TGTGCCAGCAGTGCGGTGGGGGGGAATGAAAAACTGTTTTTT. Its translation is CASSAVGGNEKLFF.

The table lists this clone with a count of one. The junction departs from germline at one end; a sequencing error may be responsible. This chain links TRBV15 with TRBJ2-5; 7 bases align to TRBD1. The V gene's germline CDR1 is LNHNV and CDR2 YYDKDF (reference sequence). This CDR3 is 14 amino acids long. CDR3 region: CATSGDRAVETQYF. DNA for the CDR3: TGTGCCACCAGCGGAGACAGGGCTGTAGAGACCCAGTACTTC.

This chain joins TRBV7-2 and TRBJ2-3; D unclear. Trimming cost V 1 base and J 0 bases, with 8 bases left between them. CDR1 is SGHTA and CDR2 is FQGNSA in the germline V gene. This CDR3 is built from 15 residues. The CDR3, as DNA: TGTGCCAGCAGCTTAGTAGGACCGAGCACAGATACGCAGTATTTT. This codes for CASSLVGPSTDTQYF.

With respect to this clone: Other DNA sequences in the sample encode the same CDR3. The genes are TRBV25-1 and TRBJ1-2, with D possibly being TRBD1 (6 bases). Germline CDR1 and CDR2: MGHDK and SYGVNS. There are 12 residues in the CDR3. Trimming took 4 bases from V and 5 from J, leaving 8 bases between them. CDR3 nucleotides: TGTGCCAGCAGTGTAACAGGGTATGGCTACACCTTC. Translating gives CASSVTGYGYTF.

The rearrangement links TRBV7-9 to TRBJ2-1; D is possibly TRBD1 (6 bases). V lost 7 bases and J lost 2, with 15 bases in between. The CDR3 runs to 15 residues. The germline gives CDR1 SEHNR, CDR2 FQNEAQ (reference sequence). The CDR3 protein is CASTTPQGTYNEQFF. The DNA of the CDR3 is TGTGCCAGCACCACACCCCAGGGGACCTACAATGAGCAGTTCTTC. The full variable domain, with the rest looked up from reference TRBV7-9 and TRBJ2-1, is DTGVSQNPRHKITKRGQNVTFRCDPISEHNRLYWYRQTLGQGPEFLTYFQNEAQLEKSRLLSDRFSAERPKGSFSTLEIQRTEQGDSAMYLCASTTPQGTYNEQFFGPGTRLTVL.

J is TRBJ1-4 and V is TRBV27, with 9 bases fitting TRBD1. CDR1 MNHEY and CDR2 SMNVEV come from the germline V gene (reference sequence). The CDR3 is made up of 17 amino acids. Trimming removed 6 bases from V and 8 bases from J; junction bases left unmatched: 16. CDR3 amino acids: CASSPGTGSLFNEKLFF. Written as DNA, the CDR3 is TGTGCCAGCAGCCCCGGGACAGGGTCTCTTTTTAACGAAAAACTGTTTTTT.

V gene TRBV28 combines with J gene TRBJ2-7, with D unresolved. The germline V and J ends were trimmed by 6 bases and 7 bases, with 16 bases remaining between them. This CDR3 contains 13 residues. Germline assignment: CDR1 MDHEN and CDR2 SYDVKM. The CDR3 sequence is CASRPRPVPEQYF. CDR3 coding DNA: TGTGCCAGCAGGCCAAGGCCCGTCCCAGAGCAGTACTTC.

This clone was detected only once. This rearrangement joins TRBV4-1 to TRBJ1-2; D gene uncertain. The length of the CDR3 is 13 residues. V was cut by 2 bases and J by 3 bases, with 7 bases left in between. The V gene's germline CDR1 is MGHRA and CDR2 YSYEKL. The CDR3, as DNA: TGCGCCAGCAGCCAAATAGCGGACTATGGCTACACCTTC. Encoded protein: CASSQIADYGYTF.

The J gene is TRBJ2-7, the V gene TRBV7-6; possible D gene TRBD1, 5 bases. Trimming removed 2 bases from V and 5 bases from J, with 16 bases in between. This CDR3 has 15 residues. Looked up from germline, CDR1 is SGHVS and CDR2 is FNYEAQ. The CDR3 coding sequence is TGTGCCAGCAGCTTATATCCAGGGATTGGTGACGAGCAGTACTTC. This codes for CASSLYPGIGDEQYF.

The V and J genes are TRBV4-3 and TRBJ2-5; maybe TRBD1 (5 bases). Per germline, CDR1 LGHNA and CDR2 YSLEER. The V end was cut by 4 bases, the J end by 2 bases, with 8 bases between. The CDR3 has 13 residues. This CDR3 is CASSRQGQETQYF. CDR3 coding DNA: TGCGCCAGCAGCCGCCAGGGACAAGAGACCCAGTACTTC.

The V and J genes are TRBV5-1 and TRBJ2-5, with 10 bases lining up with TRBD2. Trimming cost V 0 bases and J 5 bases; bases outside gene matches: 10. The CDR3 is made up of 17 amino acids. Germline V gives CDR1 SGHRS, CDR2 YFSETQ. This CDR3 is CASSLGLAGAGRETQYF. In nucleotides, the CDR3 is TGCGCCAGCAGCTTGGGCCTAGCGGGGGCCGGGCGGGAGACCCAGTACTTC.

The CDR3 DNA is TGTGCCAGCAGCTTAGAGGTTCGCGGAAACACCATATATTTT. This codes for CASSLEVRGNTIYF. The rearrangement links TRBV7-6 to TRBJ1-3; D uncertain. CDR3 size: 14 residues. Trimming took off 1 base at V and 4 bases at J, with 8 bases between the two ends. Germline assignment: CDR1 SGHVS and CDR2 FNYEAQ.

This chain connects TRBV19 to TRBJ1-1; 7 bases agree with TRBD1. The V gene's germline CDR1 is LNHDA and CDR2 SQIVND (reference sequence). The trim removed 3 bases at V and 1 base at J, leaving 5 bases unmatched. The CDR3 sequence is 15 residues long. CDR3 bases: TGTGCCAGTAGTATCACGGGACAGTCGAACACTGAAGCTTTCTTT. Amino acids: CASSITGQSNTEAFF.

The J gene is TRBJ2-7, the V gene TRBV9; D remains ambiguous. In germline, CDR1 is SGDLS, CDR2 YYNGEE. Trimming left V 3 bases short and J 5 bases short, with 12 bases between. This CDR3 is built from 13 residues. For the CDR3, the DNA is TGTGCCAGCAGCGAATCGAGCGTCCACGAGCAGTACTTC. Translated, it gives CASSESSVHEQYF.

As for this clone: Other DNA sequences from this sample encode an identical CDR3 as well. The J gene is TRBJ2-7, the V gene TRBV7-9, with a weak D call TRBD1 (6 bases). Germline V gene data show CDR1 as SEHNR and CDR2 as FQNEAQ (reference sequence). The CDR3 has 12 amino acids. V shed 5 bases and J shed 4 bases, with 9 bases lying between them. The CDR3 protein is CASSVGQYEQYF. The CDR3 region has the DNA TGTGCCAGCAGCGTGGGACAATACGAGCAGTACTTC.

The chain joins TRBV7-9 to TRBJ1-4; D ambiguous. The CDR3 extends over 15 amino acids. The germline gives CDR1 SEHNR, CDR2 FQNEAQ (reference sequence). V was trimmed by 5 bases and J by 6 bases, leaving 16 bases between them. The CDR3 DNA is TGTGCCAGCAGCCTACCGCGGACCGACCATGAAAAACTGTTTTTT. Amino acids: CASSLPRTDHEKLFF.

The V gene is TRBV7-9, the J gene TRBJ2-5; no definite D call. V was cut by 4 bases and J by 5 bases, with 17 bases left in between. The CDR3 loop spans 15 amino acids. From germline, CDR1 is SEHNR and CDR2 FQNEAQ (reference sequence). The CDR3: CASSSPLWRAETQYF. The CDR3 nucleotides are TGTGCCAGCAGCTCCCCACTTTGGCGAGCGGAGACCCAGTACTTC.

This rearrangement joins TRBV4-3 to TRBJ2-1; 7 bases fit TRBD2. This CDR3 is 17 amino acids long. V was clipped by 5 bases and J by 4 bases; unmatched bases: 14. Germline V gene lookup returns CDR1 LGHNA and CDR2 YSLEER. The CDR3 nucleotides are TGCGCCAGCAGCGAACTTCTAGCGGAAGACTCTTACAATGAGCAGTTCTTC. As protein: CASSELLAEDSYNEQFF.